This T cell receptor (beta chain) was sequenced during a study of blood T cell repertoires in COVID-19. Recovery among Cohort 3 donors was established by two negative PCRs, clearance, or symptom resolution. Assay: immunoSEQ multiplex PCR; the TCRdb copy retains only in-frame clones and omits some. Of hundreds of thousands of clones listed, approximately 86% are singletons. Trimming removed 6 bases at V and 14 bases at J, with 13 bases between. Germline CDR1 reads MDHEN; CDR2 reads SYDVKM. The CDR3 loop spans 11 amino acids. The chain links TRBV28 to TRBJ1-4; the D gene is possibly TRBD1 (5 bases). Sequences were obtained from PBMCs or T cells enriched from blood (not recorded which). This TCR was sampled from a young woman who had recovered from COVID-19. The CDR3 loop is CASRGLKGLFF. For the CDR3, the DNA is TGTGCCAGCAGGGGACTGAAAGGTCTGTTTTTT.